This T cell receptor beta chain was documented in a study of cytomegalovirus exposure and HLA in healthy donors. Overall study findings and caveats: A later analysis appeared to link common viral pathogens to several of the most significant clusters.

A multiplex PCR was run with 60 Vbeta primers and 13 Jbeta primers. Only in-frame clones appear in the TCRdb table, and some are missing; sequencing was by immunoSEQ multiplex PCR. The sample comprises 110,000 to 150,000 clones, around 73% of which are singletons, and roughly 2.9% rests with the top ten. Remarks on this clone: As yet, its antigen is unknown.

The TCR was taken from a female donor in good health and CMV-seronegative. The specimen sequenced was PBMCs.

The CDR3 here is CASSLALTGPGNTIYF. The CDR3 region has the DNA TGTGCCAGCAGCTTAGCGCTTACAGGGCCTGGAAACACCATATATTTT. This chain connects TRBV7-9 to TRBJ1-3, with D possibly matching TRBD1 (6 bases). The CDR3 is made up of 16 amino acids. Deletions cut 0 bases from V and 2 bases from J, with 11 bases between. Germline V gives CDR1 SEHNR, CDR2 FQNEAQ (reference sequence).